A selection of T cell receptor beta chains follows, all from one sample in a study of blood T cell repertoires in COVID-19. Clones were sequenced by immunoSEQ multiplex PCR, and TCRdb holds only the in-frame ones, with some missing. This table has about 250,000 clones, about 87% appearing once. Sequencing was carried out using PBMCs or T cells enriched from blood (not recorded which). All receptors derive from a woman between 45 and 65 years old who had recovered from COVID-19. The CDR3 runs from the conserved cysteine through the conserved F or W. A D gene is named only where the DNA matches it firmly. Part of the rows lack a size; the others show once, few, many or a class for expanded clones.

size	J	length	D	V	CDR3	DNA
-	TRBJ2-3	16	TRBD2	TRBV5-1	CASSLVTSGRVDTQYF	TGCGCCAGCAGCTTGGTGACTAGCGGGAGAGTAGATACGCAGTATTTT
-	TRBJ1-4	14	-	TRBV30	CAWRRETTNEKLFF	TGTGCCTGGAGGAGAGAAACTACTAATGAAAAACTGTTTTTT
-	TRBJ1-4	15	TRBD1	TRBV5-1	CASSGTGTGSEKLFF	TGCGCCAGCAGCGGAACCGGGACAGGGAGTGAAAAACTGTTTTTT
-	TRBJ2-7	17	-	TRBV28	CASSLELGPTLSYEQYF	TGTGCCAGCAGCCTTGAGTTGGGGCCAACTCTCTCCTACGAGCAGTACTTC
-	TRBJ2-2	16	-	TRBV25-1	CASSEYGSPNTGELFF	TGTGCCAGCAGTGAATATGGCTCGCCGAACACCGGGGAGCTGTTTTTT
-	TRBJ2-3	13	-	TRBV2	CASNPGGTDTQYF	TGTGCCAGCAACCCAGGGGGCACAGATACGCAGTATTTT
-	TRBJ1-1	14	TRBD1	TRBV7-9	CASSSPGQGAEAFF	TGTGCCAGCAGCTCCCCTGGACAGGGGGCTGAAGCTTTCTTT
-	TRBJ2-5	16	TRBD2	TRBV3-1/TRBV3-2	CASSQESSGRMETQYF	TGTGCCAGCAGCCAAGAGTCTAGCGGGAGGATGGAGACCCAGTACTTC
-	TRBJ2-3	14	-	TRBV19	CASSIAGRRDTQYF	TGTGCCAGTAGTATAGCGGGTAGGCGAGATACGCAGTATTTT
-	TRBJ1-1	12	TRBD1	TRBV28	CASRTNRGFTFF	TGTGCCAGCAGGACAAACAGGGGTTTTACTTTCTTT
-	TRBJ2-3	16	TRBD1	TRBV6-6	CASSRRDRGPTDTQYF	TGTGCCAGCAGTCGACGGGACAGGGGGCCCACAGATACGCAGTATTTT
once	TRBJ1-2	14	TRBD1	TRBV18	CASSGTGLNYGYTF	TGTGCCAGCTCCGGGACAGGTCTTAACTATGGCTACACCTTC